This T cell receptor beta chain was sequenced in a study of Ad26.COV2.S vaccination and SARS-CoV-2 variants (dated by TCRdb to the early 2020s). Some background on the complete study: Donors in the vaccine arm were drawn from COV1001, a multicentre, randomized, double-blind, placebo-controlled phase I-IIa trial testing Ad26.COV2.S in healthy adults. Ad26.COV2.S was given intramuscularly at 5x10^10 or 1x10^11 viral particles, as a single shot or as two shots 56 days apart. The specificity and breadth of SARS-CoV-2-reactive T cell receptors after Ad26.COV2.S vaccination were assessed by TCRbeta repertoire sequencing. A total of about 30 samples were included in the TCR-sequenced set, comprising some 20 Ad26.COV2.S vaccine recipients, 5 placebo recipients and 8 SARS-CoV-2 convalescent individuals. Participants in the trial were split at random into five groups of five each, receiving low-dose or high-dose Ad26.COV2.S once or twice, or else placebo on both occasions. Investigators remained blinded to trial group allocation during experiments and outcome assessment. Results and caveats for the whole study, not just this receptor: After vaccination, spike-specific CD8+ and CD4+ T cell responses were reported to show substantial breadth. The study lacked the statistical power to compare responses across vaccine doses or regimens. It was noted by the authors that total T cell responses may have been underestimated by the TCR breadth and depth analyses. Vaccine and placebo recipients had similar non-spike TCR breadth, a finding consistent with the vaccine containing only spike. Ad26.COV2.S recipients had higher spike-specific TCR breadth than placebo recipients (P = 0.0014).

V loses 3 bases of germline sequence and J loses 2 bases, and the interval between the two ends is 11 bases. The germline V gene yields SGDLS for CDR1 and YYNGEE for CDR2. Counted from cysteine to phenylalanine, this CDR3 has 15 amino acids. The only DNA kept is the CDR3, 45 bases in frame from the first base. The immunoSEQ Assay was the method used to sequence TCRbeta CDR3 regions. After extraction, genomic DNA underwent amplification by bias-controlled multiplex PCR, followed by high-throughput sequencing. As for the authors' bioinformatics: To quantify the absolute abundance of each unique TCRbeta CDR3 region, sequences were collapsed and filtered. T cell fraction was estimated by normalizing TCRbeta template counts to usable DNA, which was measured by amplifying reference genes present in all nucleated cells. Repertoire TCRs were annotated as SARS-CoV-2-specific when V gene, CDR3 amino acid sequence and J gene were exactly matched to a known reactive TCR set. The reference SARS-CoV-2 TCR set was obtained from MIRA and was filtered for enrichment in COVID-19-positive ImmuneCODE repertoires, whereby public or cross-reactive TCRs were removed. Using the MIRA antigens, annotated TCRs were further analysed by specific ORF or by position within an ORF. Depth was the summed frequency of annotated unique rearrangements, while breadth was defined as annotated unique rearrangements over total unique productive rearrangements. TCR breadth was compared between groups using two-sided Wilcoxon rank-sum tests. TCRdb provides this immuneACCESS table in a form limited to in-frame rearrangements. Some clones are lacking; in checked studies, under half of them reflect an unresolved V gene, and why the rest are absent is not known. V and J calls and clone size are as listed in that table; D and trimming were resolved from the DNA. This sample is represented by about 400,000 clones; about 91% of them were singletons. The ten most abundant clones make up 1.9% of the sample.

With regard to this clone: The antigen it binds to is not known. The input lacks base qualities; no much larger clone sits a single base away.

The treatment or condition tag for this specimen amounts to: 19 received Ad26.COV2.S at low or high dose, single or two shots; 5 received placebo; per-sample allocation not given. Repertoires of vaccine and placebo recipients were sequenced from samples taken on day 63 after the first injection. In Cohort 1b, about two dozen adults aged 18-55 years were enrolled at a single site in Boston, USA, between 29 July and 7 August 2020. Ad26.COV2.S was a replication-incompetent adenovirus type 26 vector that expressed a prefusion-stabilized SARS-CoV-2 spike protein derived from the original Wuhan strain. The sequence came from a person aged 18-60 years who received the Ad26.COV2.S COVID-19 vaccine or a placebo. The sequence joins TRBV9 to TRBJ2-2; the D gene is perhaps TRBD1, on 5 matching bases. The sample here was peripheral blood, taken in a trial of Ad26.COV2.S vaccine versus placebo. The nucleotide sequence reads as follows: TGTGCCAGCAGCGGGACACCCCTAAACACCGGGGAGCTGTTTTTT. It translates as CASSGTPLNTGELFF.